These 25 T cell receptor beta chains were sequenced from one sample in a study of tumor-infiltrating lymphocytes in primary liver carcinoma. Making TCR beta cDNA involved 400 to 600 ng total RNA and a constant-region primer. ARM-PCR was slightly modified, and three nested multiplex PCR rounds with it gave rise to the TCR beta libraries. For approximately 9 cycles apiece, the opening two PCR rounds ran with TRBV1-TRBV30 forward primers and a C-beta reverse primer. From the multiplex PCR reads, TCRdb called clonotypes with MiXCR, one entry per CDR3 protein. This table has around 81,000 distinct CDR3 sequences, roughly two thirds appearing once. Scientists recovered RNA and DNA together from around 18-30 mg of unsorted bulk tissue. Input material: liver tumor tissue from sampling region 4. As to subset: tumor region T4, right-lateral pole. These receptors were taken from a woman aged 60-70 years with primary liver carcinoma and hepatitis B virus infection.

This clonotype occurred once. A much larger clone lies a single base off, so this may be a read error. The V call is TRBV5-1, the J call TRBJ2-7; no clear D gene. CDR1 is SGHRS and CDR2 is YFSETQ in the germline V gene. This CDR3 spans 13 amino acids. V was cut by 4 bases and J by 1 base, with 9 bases left in between. CDR3 protein: CASSMGPSYEQYF. CDR3 DNA sequence: TGCGCCAGCAGCATGGGCCCATCCTACGAGCAGTACTTC.

This clonotype was recorded many times. The rearrangement joins TRBV7-9 to TRBJ1-1; D unresolved. The CDR3 covers 16 residues. CDR1 and CDR2 (germline): SEHNR, FQNEAQ (reference sequence). Trimming removed 5 bases at V and 2 bases at J, with 18 bases between. The CDR3 here is CASSHADLRANTEAFF. In DNA, the CDR3 is TGTGCCAGCAGCCACGCGGACCTCCGAGCTAACACTGAAGCTTTCTTT.

Notes on this clonotype: This may be a read error, as it is one base from a much larger clone. This chain connects TRBV11-3 to TRBJ2-3; D remains unclear. The length of the CDR3 is 12 residues. Per the germline V gene, CDR1 is SGHNT and CDR2 is YENEEA. CDR3 protein: CTSSSDTDTQYF. In DNA form, the CDR3 reads TGTACCAGCAGCTCGGACACAGATACGCAGTATTTT.

This clonotype was seen ten or more times. The chain links TRBV15 to TRBJ2-7, with TRBD1 matching 8 bases. Unmatched junction bases numbered 3, after V lost 1 base and J lost 1 base. The CDR3 is 15 residues long. The V gene's germline CDR1 is LNHNV and CDR2 YYDKDF (reference sequence). The CDR3 DNA is TGTGCCACCAGCAGAGCTACAGGGGGGTCCTACGAGCAGTACTTC. Translated, it gives CATSRATGGSYEQYF.

This clonotype appeared a single time. At one of its ends the junction is not consistent with the germline gene, which may arise from a read error. The rearrangement uses TRBV4-1 and TRBJ2-6; D call uncertain. The CDR3 contains 17 residues. In germline, CDR1 is MGHRA, CDR2 YSYEKL. CDR3 protein: CAGCQEPQGSGANVLTF. Here the CDR3 DNA reads TGCGCCGGCTGCCAAGAGCCACAAGGCTCTGGAGCCAACGTCCTGACTTTC.

On this clonotype: At one boundary the junction diverges from the germline segment, which might be a read error. The genes are TRBV6-2 or TRBV6-3 and TRBJ2-1; tentatively, D is TRBD1 (6 bases). The CDR3 length is 12 residues. Germline assignment: CDR1 MNHEY and CDR2 SVGEGT. CDR3 residues: CASNQGYSEQFF. DNA for the CDR3: TGTGCCAGCAACCAGGGGTACAGTGAGCAGTTCTTC.

This clonotype has at least ten counts. The gene calls are TRBV5-1 and TRBJ2-2; 9 bases align to TRBD2. This CDR3 is built from 15 residues. V was pared by 0 bases and J by 3 bases, with 0 bases of the junction left unmatched. CDR1 is SGHRS and CDR2 is YFSETQ in the germline V gene. CDR3 in amino acids: CASSLGTSDTGELFF. CDR3 coding DNA: TGCGCCAGCAGCTTGGGGACTAGCGACACCGGGGAGCTGTTTTTT. The whole variable domain, remainder taken from reference TRBV5-1 and TRBJ2-2, is KAGVTQTPRYLIKTRGQQVTLSCSPISGHRSVSWYQQTPGQGLQFLFEYFSETQRNKGNFPGRFSGRQFSNSRSEMNVSTLELGDSALYLCASSLGTSDTGELFFGEGSRLTVL.

The chain couples TRBV5-4 to TRBJ2-5, with D possibly being TRBD2 (6 bases). Trimming took off 1 base at V and 5 bases at J, with 21 bases between the two ends. The CDR3 is 17 amino acids. Germline lookup yields CDR1 SGHNT and CDR2 YYREEE (reference sequence). The CDR3 here is CASSLRRSSDIRETQYF. The CDR3 DNA reads TGTGCCAGCAGCTTGCGCAGATCTAGCGATATTCGGGAGACCCAGTACTTC.

A word on this clonotype: Because it lacks the conserved phenylalanine or tryptophan at the end, this CDR3 is likely a read error. V and J are TRBV4-1 and TRBJ1-2; D ambiguous. Germline V gives CDR1 MGHRA, CDR2 YSYEKL. The CDR3 has 16 amino acids. Trimming removed 1 base at V and 0 bases at J, with 12 bases between. This CDR3 is CASSQGGMYSNYGYTL. CDR3 coding DNA: TGCGCCAGCAGCCAAGGGGGAATGTACTCTAACTATGGCTACACCCTC.

A remark on this clonotype: With a much larger clone just one base away, this may be a read error. The chain couples TRBV5-1 to TRBJ1-4, with unresolved D. The CDR3 is 16 amino acids. Germline assignment: CDR1 SGHRS and CDR2 YFSETQ. The CDR3 sequence: CASSSLGRQENENLFF. In nucleotides, the CDR3 is TGCGCCAGCAGCTCGCTAGGTCGTCAGGAAAATGAAAATCTGTTTTTT. The full variable domain, completed using reference TRBV5-1 and TRBJ1-4, is KAGVTQTPRYLIKTRGQQVTLSCSPISGHRSVSWYQQTPGQGLQFLFEYFSETQRNKGNFPGRFSGRQFSNSRSEMNVSTLELGDSALYLCASSSLGRQENENLFFGSGTQLSVL.

There are many counts of this clonotype. V usage is TRBV28 and J usage is TRBJ2-3; D is ambiguous. Deletions cut 3 bases from V and 0 bases from J, with 13 bases between. There are 16 residues in the CDR3. Germline values: CDR1 MDHEN, CDR2 SYDVKM. CDR3 sequence: CASSFSQPTSTDTQYF. The CDR3 DNA is TGTGCCAGCAGTTTCTCACAGCCCACTAGCACAGATACGCAGTATTTT.

Details on this clonotype: This clone may be a read error of a much larger clone one base away. The V gene is TRBV5-4, the J gene TRBJ2-7, with D perhaps matching TRBD1 or TRBD2 (5 bases each). Per the germline V gene, CDR1 is SGHNT and CDR2 is YYREEE (reference sequence). The CDR3 loop spans 15 amino acids. The CDR3 here is CTSSLALGRQYEQYF. CDR3 DNA sequence: TGTACCAGCAGCTTGGCCTTGGGACGGCAATACGAGCAGTACTTC.

Note on this clonotype: A much larger clone differs from this one at a single base, so this may be a read error. The rearrangement links TRBV28 to TRBJ1-2; D gene uncertain. Trimming shortened V by 6 bases and J by 4 bases, and 12 bases separated the two germline ends. The germline V gene encodes CDR1 MDHEN and CDR2 SYDVKM. The CDR3 runs 13 residues. The CDR3 bases are TGTGCCAGCAGATATACACAGTGCTATGGCTACACCTTC. Encoded protein: CASRYTQCYGYTF.

Points on this clonotype: Its ends do not fully match the called genes, so a read error is possible. This chain connects TRBV10-1 to TRBJ2-3; 10 nucleotides agree with TRBD1. CDR3 size: 15 residues. Germline lookup yields CDR1 WNHNN and CDR2 SYGVQD (reference sequence). CDR3 coding DNA: TGCGCCAGCAGTCCGACAGGGGGCCGCTCCGATACGCGGTATTTT. Its protein is CASSPTGGRSDTRYF.

This rearrangement joins TRBV25-1 to TRBJ2-1; D possibly matches TRBD1 or TRBD2 (5 bases each). The CDR3 length is 14 residues. Trimming took off 5 bases at V and 10 bases at J, with 18 bases between the two ends. Per germline, CDR1 MGHDK and CDR2 SYGVNS. CDR3 nucleotides: TGTGCCAGCAGTAAGCCGGGACCTGGCAACGAGCAGTTCTTC. Translation: CASSKPGPGNEQFF.

This clonotype is medium-sized within its sample. The V call is TRBV11-3, the J call TRBJ2-4, with 8 bases matching TRBD1. The junction had 7 bases not matched to a gene; V was cut back by 5 bases and J by 1 base. This CDR3 has 16 residues. Germline CDR1 is SGHNT and CDR2 is YENEEA. The CDR3 DNA reads as TGTGCCAGCAGCCCTCGGACAGGGCTGGCCAAAAACATTCAGTACTTC. Amino acids: CASSPRTGLAKNIQYF.

A note on this clonotype: A junction boundary mismatches the germline segment, possibly from a read error. This rearrangement joins TRBV11-3 to TRBJ2-7; D possibly matches TRBD1 or TRBD2 (6 bases each). The CDR3 totals 16 residues. Germline assignment: CDR1 SGHNT and CDR2 YENEEA. The CDR3 is CTSSVRGTLPSYDQYF. For the CDR3, the DNA is TGTACCAGCAGCGTCCGCGGGACACTACCTTCCTACGATCAGTACTTC.

Points on this clonotype: The final CDR3 position lacks the conserved phenylalanine or tryptophan, pointing to a likely read error. The chain joins TRBV6-1 to TRBJ2-1, with D perhaps matching TRBD1 (6 bases). The CDR3 length is 14 residues. Germline V gives CDR1 MNHNS, CDR2 SASEGT. The CDR3 region is CVTRAGDSYNEQFL. The DNA of the CDR3 is TGTGTCACCAGAGCAGGGGACTCCTACAATGAGCAGTTCTTG.

To note about this clonotype: No conserved phenylalanine or tryptophan ends this CDR3, so it is likely a read error. This chain uses TRBV10-3 with TRBJ2-1, with TRBD1 matching 9 bases. The CDR3 has 16 residues. V lost 6 bases and J lost 3; bases outside the gene matches: 9. Germline V gene data show CDR1 as ENHRY and CDR2 as SYGVKD. The CDR3 loop is CAIRTGGVTGYNEQFI. The CDR3 DNA follows: TGTGCCATCAGGACAGGGGGTGTCACGGGCTACAATGAGCAGTTCATC.

Note on this clonotype: The conserved phenylalanine or tryptophan normally closing the CDR3 is absent here, so this likely arose from a read error. This rearrangement joins TRBV11-3 to TRBJ1-2, with D tentatively TRBD1 (5 bases). The CDR3 is 15 amino acids. Looked up from germline, CDR1 is SGHNT and CDR2 is YENEEA. The DNA for the CDR3 is TGTGCTAGCAGCCTCGGGACGGCCAATCCCCATAGCTACACCTCC. Translation: CASSLGTANPHSYTS.

This clonotype was recorded many times. The chain recombines TRBV4-2 with TRBJ2-2, with a tentative D call TRBD2 (6 bases). The V end was cut by 4 bases, the J end by 1 base, with 10 bases between. The CDR3 sequence is 15 residues long. CDR1 and CDR2 from the germline V gene are LGHNA and YNFKEQ. The CDR3 here is CASSREGGNTGELFF. The CDR3 coding sequence is TGTGCCAGCAGCCGAGAGGGAGGGAACACCGGGGAGCTGTTTTTT.

In regard to this clonotype: As the CDR3 is not closed by the conserved phenylalanine or tryptophan, this likely results from a read error. Here the CDR3 reads CSVAPRGGSTDTQYH. DNA for the CDR3: TGCAGCGTTGCGCCTAGAGGTGGGAGCACAGATACGCAGTATCAT. This chain joins TRBV29-1 and TRBJ2-3; no definite D call. Germline CDR1 is SQVTM and CDR2 is ANQGSEA. V shed 4 bases and J shed 0 bases, with 14 bases lying between them. This CDR3 region has 15 residues.

With respect to this clonotype: This may arise from a read error, as a much more abundant clone is one base away. V gene TRBV21-1 combines with J gene TRBJ1-3. TRBV21-1 is listed as a pseudogene. The CDR3 contains 13 residues. Written as DNA, the CDR3 is TGTGCCAGCAGCTTCTACTCTGGAAGCACCATATATTTT. Translating it yields CASSFYSGSTIYF.

V is TRBV11-2 and J is TRBJ2-1; TRBD1 agrees at 12 bases. The CDR3 totals 15 residues. Germline V gene sequence: CDR1 SGHAT, CDR2 FQNNGV. CDR3: CTSCSGTGGTNEQFF. For the CDR3, the DNA is TGTACGAGCTGCTCCGGGACAGGGGGCACGAATGAGCAGTTCTTC.

A note on this clonotype: This may arise from a read error, as a much more abundant clone is one base away. The gene calls are TRBV13 and TRBJ1-2, with TRBD1 matching over 7 bases. V gave up 5 bases and J gave up 4 bases; unmatched junction bases: 4. This CDR3 contains 13 residues. Germline V gene sequence: CDR1 PRHDT, CDR2 FYEKMQ (reference sequence). The CDR3 nucleotides read TGTGCCAGCAGCCCATGGGACAGCTATGGCTACACCTTC. Amino acids: CASSPWDSYGYTF.